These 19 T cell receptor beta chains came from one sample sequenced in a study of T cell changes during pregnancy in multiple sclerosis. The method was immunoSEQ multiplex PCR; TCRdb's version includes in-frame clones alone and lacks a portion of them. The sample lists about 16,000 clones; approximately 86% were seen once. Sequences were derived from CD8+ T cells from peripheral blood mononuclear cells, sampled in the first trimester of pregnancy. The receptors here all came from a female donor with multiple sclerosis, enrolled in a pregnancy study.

DNA for the CDR3: TGTGCCAGCACCCTAGGGGTATCCGCCGGGGAGCTGTTTTTT. Translation gives CASTLGVSAGELFF. The chain has TRBV28 and TRBJ2-2; tentative D call: TRBD1 (5 bases). The V gene's germline CDR1 is MDHEN and CDR2 SYDVKM. The CDR3 has 14 amino acids. Trimming shortened V by 7 bases and J by 6 bases, and 15 bases separated the two germline ends.

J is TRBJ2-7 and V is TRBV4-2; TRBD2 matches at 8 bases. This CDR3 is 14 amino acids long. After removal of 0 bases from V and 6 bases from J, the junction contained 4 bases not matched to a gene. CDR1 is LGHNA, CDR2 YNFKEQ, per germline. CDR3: CASSQDPGGGEQYF. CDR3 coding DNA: TGTGCCAGCAGCCAAGACCCGGGGGGGGGCGAGCAGTACTTC.

The CDR3 DNA reads TGTGCCAGCAGCCTTGTCGGGGAAGCGGCCGCAGATACGCAGTATTTT. Its translation: CASSLVGEAAADTQYF. The chain employs TRBV11-2 and TRBJ2-3; TRBD2 might be the D (5 bases). The V end was cut by 5 bases, the J end by 4 bases, with 19 bases between. The CDR3 runs to 16 residues. CDR1 SGHAT and CDR2 FQNNGV come from the germline V gene.

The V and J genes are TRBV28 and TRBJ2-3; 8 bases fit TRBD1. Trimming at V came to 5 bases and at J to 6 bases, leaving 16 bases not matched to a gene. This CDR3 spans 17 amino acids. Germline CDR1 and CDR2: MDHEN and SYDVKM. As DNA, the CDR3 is TGTGCCAGCAGTACCGACAGGGGCCGAACTAGCAAGGATACGCAGTATTTT. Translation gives CASSTDRGRTSKDTQYF.

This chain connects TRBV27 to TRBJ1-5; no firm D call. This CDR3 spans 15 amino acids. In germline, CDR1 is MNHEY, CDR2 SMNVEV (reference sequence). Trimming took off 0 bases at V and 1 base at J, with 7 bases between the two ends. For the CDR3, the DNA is TGTGCCAGCAGTTTATCACCCGGGAGCAATCAGCCCCAGCATTTT. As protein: CASSLSPGSNQPQHF.

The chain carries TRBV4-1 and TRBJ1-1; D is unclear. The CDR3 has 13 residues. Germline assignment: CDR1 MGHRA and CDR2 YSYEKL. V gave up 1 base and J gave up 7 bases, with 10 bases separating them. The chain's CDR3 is CASSQVRRSEAFF. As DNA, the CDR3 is TGCGCCAGCAGCCAAGTAAGGAGGAGTGAAGCTTTCTTT.

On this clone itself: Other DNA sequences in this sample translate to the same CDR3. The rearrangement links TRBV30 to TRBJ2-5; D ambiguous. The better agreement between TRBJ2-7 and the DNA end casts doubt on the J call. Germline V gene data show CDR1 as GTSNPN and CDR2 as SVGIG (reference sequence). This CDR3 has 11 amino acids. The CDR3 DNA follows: TGTGCCTGGAGTCTCCGCTACGAGCAGTACTTC. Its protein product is CAWSLRYEQYF.

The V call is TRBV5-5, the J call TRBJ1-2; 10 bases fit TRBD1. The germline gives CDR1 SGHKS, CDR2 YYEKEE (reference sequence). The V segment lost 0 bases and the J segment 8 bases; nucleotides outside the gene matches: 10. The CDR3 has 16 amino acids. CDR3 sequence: CASSLDLAGQGRGYTF. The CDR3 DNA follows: TGTGCCAGCAGCTTGGACCTAGCGGGACAGGGGAGGGGCTACACCTTC.

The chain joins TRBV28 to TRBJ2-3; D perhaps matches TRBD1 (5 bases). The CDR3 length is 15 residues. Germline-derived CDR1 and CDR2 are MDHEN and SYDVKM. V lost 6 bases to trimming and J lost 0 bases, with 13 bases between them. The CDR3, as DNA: TGTGCCAGCAGCTCTGTAGGGGATAGCACAGATACGCAGTATTTT. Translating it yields CASSSVGDSTDTQYF. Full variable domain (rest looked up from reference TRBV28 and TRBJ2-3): DVKVTQSSRYLVKRTGEKVFLECVQDMDHENMFWYRQDPGLGLRLIYFSYDVKMKEKGDIPEGYSVSREKKERFSLILESASTNQTSMYLCASSSVGDSTDTQYFGPGTRLTVL.

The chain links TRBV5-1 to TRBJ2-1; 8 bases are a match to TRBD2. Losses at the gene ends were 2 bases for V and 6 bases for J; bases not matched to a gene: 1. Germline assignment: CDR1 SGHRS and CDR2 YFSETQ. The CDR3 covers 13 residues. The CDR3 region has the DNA TGCGCCAGCAGCTTAGGGACTAGCAATGAGCAGTTCTTC. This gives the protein CASSLGTSNEQFF.

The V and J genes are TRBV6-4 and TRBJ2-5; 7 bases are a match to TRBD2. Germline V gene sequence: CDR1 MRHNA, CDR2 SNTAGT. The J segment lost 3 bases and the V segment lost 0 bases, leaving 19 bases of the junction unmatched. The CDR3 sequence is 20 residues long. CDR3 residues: CASSDSPGGRDVQREETQYF. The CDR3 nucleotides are TGTGCCAGCAGTGACTCTCCGGGAGGCAGGGATGTCCAACGGGAAGAGACCCAGTACTTC.

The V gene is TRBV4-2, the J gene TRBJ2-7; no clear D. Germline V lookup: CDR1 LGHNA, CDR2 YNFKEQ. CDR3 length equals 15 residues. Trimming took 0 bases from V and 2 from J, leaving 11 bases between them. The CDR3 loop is CASSQDPGPAYEQYF. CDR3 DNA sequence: TGTGCCAGCAGCCAAGACCCAGGTCCCGCCTACGAGCAGTACTTC.

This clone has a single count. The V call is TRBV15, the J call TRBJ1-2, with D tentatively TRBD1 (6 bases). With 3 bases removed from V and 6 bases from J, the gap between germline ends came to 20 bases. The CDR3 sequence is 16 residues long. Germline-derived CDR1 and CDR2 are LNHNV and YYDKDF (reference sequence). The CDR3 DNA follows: TGTGCCACCAGCAGTCTAACTCGCGTGGGGGCAGATGGCTACACCTTC. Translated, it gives CATSSLTRVGADGYTF.

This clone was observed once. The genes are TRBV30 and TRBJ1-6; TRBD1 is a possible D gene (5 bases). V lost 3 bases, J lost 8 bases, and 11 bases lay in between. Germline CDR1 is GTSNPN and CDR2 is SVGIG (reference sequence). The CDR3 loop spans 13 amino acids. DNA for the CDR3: TGTGCCTGGAGGGGGCTGAATTATTCACCCCTCCACTTT. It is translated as CAWRGLNYSPLHF.

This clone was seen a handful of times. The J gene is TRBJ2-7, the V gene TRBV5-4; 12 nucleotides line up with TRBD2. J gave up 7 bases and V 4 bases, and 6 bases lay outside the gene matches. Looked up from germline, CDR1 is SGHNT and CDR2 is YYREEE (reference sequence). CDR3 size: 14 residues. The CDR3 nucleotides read TGTGCCAGCAGCCTAGCGGGGGGGCCCTCGGAGCAGTACTTC. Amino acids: CASSLAGGPSEQYF.

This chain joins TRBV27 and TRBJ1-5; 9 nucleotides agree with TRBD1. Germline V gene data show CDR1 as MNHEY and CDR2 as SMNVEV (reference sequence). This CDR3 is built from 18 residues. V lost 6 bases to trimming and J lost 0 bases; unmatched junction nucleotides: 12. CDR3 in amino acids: CASSSLGTGLPSNQPQHF. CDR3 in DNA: TGTGCCAGCAGCTCTCTCGGGACAGGGCTTCCTAGCAATCAGCCCCAGCATTTT.

CDR3 nucleotide sequence: TGTGCCAGCAGTTTAAAGTTCGGGTTCTCCTACGAGCAGTACTTC. It yields the protein CASSLKFGFSYEQYF. The J gene is TRBJ2-7, the V gene TRBV28; D not certain. Germline V lookup: CDR1 MDHEN, CDR2 SYDVKM. The CDR3 is 15 residues long. The ends were cut back, 2 bases at V and 0 bases at J, with 11 bases in the middle.

The chain's CDR3 is CASSVERSTDTQYF. The CDR3 nucleotides are TGTGCCAGCAGCGTAGAGCGGAGCACAGATACGCAGTATTTT. The chain employs TRBV9 and TRBJ2-3; D is possibly TRBD2 (5 bases). Germline lookup yields CDR1 SGDLS and CDR2 YYNGEE. V was cut by 0 bases and J by 0 bases, with 5 bases left in between. The CDR3 contains 14 residues.

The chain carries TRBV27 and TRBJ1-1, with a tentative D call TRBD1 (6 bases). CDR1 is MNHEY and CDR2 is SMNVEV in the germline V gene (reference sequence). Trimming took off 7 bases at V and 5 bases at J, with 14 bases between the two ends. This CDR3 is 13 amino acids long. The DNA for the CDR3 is TGTGCCAGCACCTTGGGGGCGGGTACTGAAGCTTTCTTT. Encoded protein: CASTLGAGTEAFF.